The 27 T cell receptor beta chains presented below share a single source sample, sequenced in a study of T cell responses to AZD1222 COVID-19 vaccine. Measured with immunoSEQ multiplex PCR; TCRdb has only the in-frame clones, and not every one. This sample yields about 140,000 clones, of which 85% to 95% are seen a single time; less than 1% belongs to the top ten. This specimen was peripheral blood, taken on day 0 of MenACWY control vaccination. These receptors all stem from an adult in good health.

This clone is a singleton in its sample. The chain joins TRBV7-6 to TRBJ1-1; D call uncertain. The CDR3 is 13 residues long. The germline V gene encodes CDR1 SGHVS and CDR2 FNYEAQ. Between the trimmed V and J ends, which lost 5 bases and 1 base, there was a span of 8 bases. CDR3 sequence reads: CASSLQQNTEAFF. CDR3 sequence (DNA): TGTGCCAGCAGCCTTCAACAGAACACTGAAGCTTTCTTT.

The chain is built from TRBV19 and TRBJ1-1, with a possible D match to TRBD1 (5 bases). The germline gives CDR1 LNHDA, CDR2 SQIVND (reference sequence). The V end was cut by 5 bases, the J end by 5 bases, with 15 bases between. The length of the CDR3 is 14 residues. The CDR3 DNA reads as TGTGCCAGTAGTTCCCCTGAGGGGAATACTGAAGCTTTCTTT. This codes for CASSSPEGNTEAFF.

The chain recombines TRBV28 with TRBJ1-5, with a possible D match to TRBD1 (5 bases). Per the germline V gene, CDR1 is MDHEN and CDR2 is SYDVKM. Trimming took 3 bases from V and 4 from J, leaving 10 bases between them. The CDR3 totals 14 residues. CDR3 in DNA: TGTGCCAGCAGTTTCACGAGGGGTAATCAGCCCCAGCATTTT. It translates to CASSFTRGNQPQHF.

V is TRBV4-2 and J is TRBJ2-5; 9 bases line up with TRBD1. This CDR3 contains 16 residues. From germline, CDR1 is LGHNA and CDR2 YNFKEQ. Trimming removed 4 bases from V and 0 bases from J; junction bases left unmatched: 6. In nucleotides, the CDR3 is TGTGCCAGCAGCCCCCGGGACAGGGCCTACCAAGAGACCCAGTACTTC. Protein product: CASSPRDRAYQETQYF.

The V call is TRBV24-1, the J call TRBJ2-1; D is unresolved. V dropped 1 base and J dropped 9 bases, with 9 bases sitting between them. The CDR3 runs 13 residues. The germline V gene has CDR1 KGHDR and CDR2 SFDVKD. In DNA, the CDR3 is TGTGCCACCAGTGATTTCGTGGGCAGTGAGCAGTTCTTC. This codes for CATSDFVGSEQFF.

The V gene is TRBV9, the J gene TRBJ2-1; D may be TRBD2 (5 bases). V was shortened by 4 bases and J by 0 bases, with 14 bases between the two germline ends. Germline V gene lookup returns CDR1 SGDLS and CDR2 YYNGEE. This CDR3 is built from 16 residues. The CDR3 coding sequence is TGTGCCAGCAGCCTACTGGCGGGCCACTCCTACAATGAGCAGTTCTTC. Residues: CASSLLAGHSYNEQFF.

The chain joins TRBV12-2 to TRBJ1-4; the table's D gene call, TRBD1, was not cross checked with the DNA. TRBV12-2 is a known pseudogene. The CDR3 totals 19 residues. The CDR3: CASRLNKTGGWSAYEKLFF. In DNA, the CDR3 is TGTGCAAGTCGCTTAAATAAGACAGGGGGTTGGTCCGCCTATGAAAAACTGTTTTTT.

The V and J genes are TRBV6-4 and TRBJ2-3; the match to TRBD2 covers 13 bases. The CDR3 loop spans 15 amino acids. CDR1 and CDR2 from the germline V gene are MRHNA and SNTAGT. Trimming removed 0 bases from V and 6 bases from J; junction bases left unmatched: 0. The DNA of the CDR3 is TGTGCCAGCAGTGACTCGACTAGCGGGGGGGATACGCAGTATTTT. Its protein is CASSDSTSGGDTQYF.

This chain's CDR3 is CASSLDELAVVTGELFF. CDR3 bases: TGTGCCAGCAGCTTAGATGAGCTAGCGGTGGTCACCGGGGAGCTGTTTTTT. The chain combines TRBV7-6 with TRBJ2-2, with TRBD2 identical over 7 bases. V lost 1 base and J lost 4; bases outside the gene matches: 9. Germline assignment: CDR1 SGHVS and CDR2 FNYEAQ. This CDR3 region has 17 residues.

This chain joins TRBV12-3 or TRBV12-4 and TRBJ1-2; D might be TRBD1 (6 bases). V lost 3 bases to trimming and J lost 4 bases, with 9 bases between them. There are 13 residues in the CDR3. The CDR3 DNA sequence: TGTGCCAGCAGTTTTGGGGGGGCCTATGGCTACACCTTC. Amino acids: CASSFGGAYGYTF.

V usage is TRBV2 and J usage is TRBJ2-1; D might be TRBD2 (5 bases). V shed 6 bases and J shed 9 bases, with 9 bases lying between them. The CDR3 totals 11 residues. CDR1 and CDR2 from the germline V gene are SNHLY and FYNNEI. CDR3 sequence: CASSAGGEQFF. CDR3 DNA sequence: TGTGCCAGCAGCGCCGGAGGTGAGCAGTTCTTC. Full variable domain (remainder filled in from reference TRBV2 and TRBJ2-1): EPEVTQTPSHQVTQMGQEVILRCVPISNHLYFYWYRQILGQKVEFLVSFYNNEISEKSEIFDDQFSVERPDGSNFTLKIRSTKLEDSAMYFCASSAGGEQFFGPGTRLTVL.

This chain uses TRBV9 with TRBJ1-1; D gene unclear. V lost 1 base, J lost 1 base, and 5 bases lay in between. The V gene's germline CDR1 is SGDLS and CDR2 YYNGEE. The CDR3 contains 13 residues. The CDR3: CASSVRQNTEAFF. CDR3 bases: TGTGCCAGCAGCGTACGCCAGAACACTGAAGCTTTCTTT.

J is TRBJ2-7 and V is TRBV30; 12 positions agree with TRBD1. V lost 5 bases to trimming and J lost 6 bases; unmatched junction nucleotides: 2. Germline values: CDR1 GTSNPN, CDR2 SVGIG (reference sequence). This CDR3 region has 12 residues. The CDR3 bases are TGTGCCTGGGGGACAGGGGGCAGCGAGCAGTACTTC. Translation: CAWGTGGSEQYF.

This sequence joins TRBV7-3 and TRBJ2-2; 7 nucleotides line up with TRBD1. Unmatched junction bases numbered 4, after V lost 6 bases and J lost 0 bases. In germline, CDR1 is SGHTA, CDR2 FQGTGA. This CDR3 spans 15 amino acids. CDR3 coding DNA: TGTGCCAGCAGACCAGGGGGTCCGAACACCGGGGAGCTGTTTTTT. This gives the protein CASRPGGPNTGELFF.

V and J are TRBV3-1 (or the pseudogene TRBV3-2) and TRBJ1-1; D call uncertain. Germline loops: CDR1 LGHDT, CDR2 YNNKEL (reference sequence). CDR3 length: 15 residues. V shed 2 bases and J shed 3 bases, with 13 bases lying between them. CDR3 sequence reads: CASSQSQRAYTEAFF. The CDR3, as DNA: TGTGCCAGCAGCCAATCCCAAAGAGCTTACACTGAAGCTTTCTTT.

This chain connects TRBV5-1 to TRBJ2-2; D gene uncertain. Per germline, CDR1 SGHRS and CDR2 YFSETQ. The CDR3 length is 13 residues. Deletions cut 0 bases from V and 7 bases from J, with 7 bases between. In nucleotides, the CDR3 is TGCGCCAGCAGCTTGGCCCCCGGCGGGGAGCTGTTTTTT. Protein: CASSLAPGGELFF.

The rearrangement uses TRBV30 and TRBJ2-1; TRBD1 matches at 10 bases. V shed 8 bases and J 8 bases; nucleotides not matched to a gene: 12. CDR1 and CDR2 (germline): GTSNPN, SVGIG (reference sequence). This CDR3 is 14 amino acids long. The CDR3 nucleotides read TGTGCCCGAACGACCGGGACAGGGGATGATGAGCAGTTCTTC. Amino acid sequence: CARTTGTGDDEQFF.

The chain employs TRBV10-3 and TRBJ1-2, with 9 bases aligning to TRBD1. The CDR3 has 15 amino acids. The J segment lost 5 bases and the V segment lost 0 bases, leaving 4 bases of the junction unmatched. Per the germline V gene, CDR1 is ENHRY and CDR2 is SYGVKD. CDR3 residues: CAISESGGTGYGYTF. CDR3 DNA sequence: TGTGCCATCAGTGAGTCAGGCGGGACAGGGTATGGCTACACCTTC.

The J gene is TRBJ2-1, the V gene TRBV20-1, with a weak D call TRBD1 (5 bases). Between the trimmed V and J ends, which lost 3 bases and 6 bases, there was a span of 18 bases. The CDR3 spans 15 residues. Per germline, CDR1 DFQATT and CDR2 SNEGSKA (reference sequence). CDR3 DNA sequence: TGCAGTGCTAGTATTCCTCCAGGGATGATCAATGAGCAGTTCTTC. This codes for CSASIPPGMINEQFF.

The chain links TRBV14 to TRBJ1-1; no reliable D call. V lost 2 bases and J lost 4, with 11 bases in between. The CDR3 extends over 14 amino acids. In germline, CDR1 is SGHDN, CDR2 FVKESK. The CDR3 spells CASSQTNRGTEAFF. The CDR3, as DNA: TGTGCCAGCAGCCAAACCAATCGGGGCACTGAAGCTTTCTTT.

V usage is TRBV9 and J usage is TRBJ2-7, with 9 bases fitting TRBD2. CDR3 length equals 14 residues. Germline V gene lookup returns CDR1 SGDLS and CDR2 YYNGEE. J was trimmed by 6 bases and V by 3 bases; bases with no gene match: 7. The CDR3 is CASSAAGTSTEQYF. The DNA for the CDR3 is TGTGCCAGCAGCGCAGCCGGGACTAGCACCGAGCAGTACTTC.

In this sample, this clone turned up once. The chain couples TRBV7-9 to TRBJ2-3, with D perhaps matching TRBD2 (6 bases). Trimming removed 5 bases from V and 2 bases from J, with 11 bases in between. Germline CDR1 SEHNR, CDR2 FQNEAQ (reference sequence). This CDR3 spans 14 amino acids. This CDR3 reads CASSTTSTTDTQYF. The CDR3 DNA reads TGTGCCAGCAGCACAACTAGCACCACAGATACGCAGTATTTT.

V usage is TRBV20-1 and J usage is TRBJ1-1; no reliable D call. The CDR3 consists of 13 residues. The germline gives CDR1 DFQATT, CDR2 SNEGSKA (reference sequence). Trimming pared 3 bases from V and 1 base from J, leaving 9 bases between. The CDR3 nucleotides read TGCAGTGCTAGTAGGCAGACGAACACTGAAGCTTTCTTT. Translating gives CSASRQTNTEAFF.

The chain uses TRBV2 and TRBJ1-2, with D uncertain. This CDR3 has 11 residues. CDR1 is SNHLY, CDR2 FYNNEI, per germline. V dropped 5 bases and J dropped 8 bases, with 9 bases sitting between them. The CDR3 here is CASSFHEGYTF. In nucleotides, the CDR3 is TGTGCCAGCAGTTTTCATGAGGGCTACACCTTC.

The V call is TRBV20-1, the J call TRBJ2-7; D gene ambiguous. V lost 3 bases, J lost 2 bases, and 14 bases lay in between. Germline values: CDR1 DFQATT, CDR2 SNEGSKA (reference sequence). This CDR3 spans 14 amino acids. In DNA, the CDR3 is TGCAGTGCTAGTTGGCTGGCTTCCCCCTACGAGCAGTACTTC. Protein: CSASWLASPYEQYF.

The chain joins TRBV5-4 to TRBJ1-1, with 7 bases aligning to TRBD1. Germline V gives CDR1 SGHNT, CDR2 YYREEE (reference sequence). This CDR3 contains 16 residues. Germline trimming cut 4 bases from V and 2 bases from J; bases unmatched to any gene: 11. The CDR3 DNA is TGTGCCAGCAGCCCGGGCGGACAGGTGAGAAACACTGAAGCTTTCTTT. Protein sequence: CASSPGGQVRNTEAFF.

The chain recombines TRBV16 with TRBJ1-5; D might be TRBD1 (5 bases). This CDR3 has 16 residues. With 1 base removed from V and 2 bases from J, the gap between germline ends came to 12 bases. Germline loops: CDR1 KGHSY, CDR2 FQNENV. The CDR3 bases are TGTGCCAGCAGCCAATTAGTAGGGGTTGGCAATCAGCCCCAGCATTTT. It codes for CASSQLVGVGNQPQHF.